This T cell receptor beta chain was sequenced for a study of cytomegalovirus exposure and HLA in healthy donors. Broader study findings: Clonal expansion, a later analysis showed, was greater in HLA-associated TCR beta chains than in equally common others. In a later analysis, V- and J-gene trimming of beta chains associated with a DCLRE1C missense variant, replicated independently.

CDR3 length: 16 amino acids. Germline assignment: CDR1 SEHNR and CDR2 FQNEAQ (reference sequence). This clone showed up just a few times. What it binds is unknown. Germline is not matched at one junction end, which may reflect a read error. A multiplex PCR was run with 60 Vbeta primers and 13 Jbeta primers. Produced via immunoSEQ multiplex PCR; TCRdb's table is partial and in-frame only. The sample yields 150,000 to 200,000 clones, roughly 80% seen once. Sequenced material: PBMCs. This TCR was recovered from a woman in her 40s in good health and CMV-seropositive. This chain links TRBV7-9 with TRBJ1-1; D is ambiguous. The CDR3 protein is CSSSLPADTLNTEAFF. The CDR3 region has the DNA TGTTCCAGCAGCCTTCCAGCGGATACCCTGAACACTGAAGCTTTCTTT.